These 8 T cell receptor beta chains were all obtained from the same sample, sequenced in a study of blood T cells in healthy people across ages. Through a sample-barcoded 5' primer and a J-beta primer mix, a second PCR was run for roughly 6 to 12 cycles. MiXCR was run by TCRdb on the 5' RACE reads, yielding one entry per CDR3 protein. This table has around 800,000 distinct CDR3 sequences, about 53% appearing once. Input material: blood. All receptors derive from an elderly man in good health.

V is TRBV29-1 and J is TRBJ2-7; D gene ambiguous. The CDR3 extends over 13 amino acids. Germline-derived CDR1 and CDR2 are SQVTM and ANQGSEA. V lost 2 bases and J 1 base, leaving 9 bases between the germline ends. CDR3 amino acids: CSVESQASYEQYF. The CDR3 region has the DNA TGCAGCGTTGAAAGTCAGGCGTCCTACGAGCAGTACTTC.

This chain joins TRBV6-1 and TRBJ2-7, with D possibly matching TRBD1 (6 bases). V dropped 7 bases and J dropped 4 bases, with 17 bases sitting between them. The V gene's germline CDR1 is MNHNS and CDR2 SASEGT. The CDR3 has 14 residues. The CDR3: CASTESTGRYEQYF. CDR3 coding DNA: TGTGCCAGCACGGAGAGTACAGGGCGGTACGAGCAGTACTTC.

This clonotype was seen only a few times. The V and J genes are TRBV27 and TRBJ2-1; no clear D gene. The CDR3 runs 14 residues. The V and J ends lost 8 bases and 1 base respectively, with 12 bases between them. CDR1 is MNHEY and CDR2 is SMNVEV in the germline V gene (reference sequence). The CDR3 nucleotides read TGTGCCAGCCGCCCCCCGGCTTCCTACAATGAGCAGTTCTTC. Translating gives CASRPPASYNEQFF.

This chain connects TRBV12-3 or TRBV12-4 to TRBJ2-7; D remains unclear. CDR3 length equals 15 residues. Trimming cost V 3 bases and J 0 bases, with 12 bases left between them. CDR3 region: CASSFGPDPSYEQYF. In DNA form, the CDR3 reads TGTGCCAGCAGTTTTGGCCCGGACCCCTCCTACGAGCAGTACTTC.

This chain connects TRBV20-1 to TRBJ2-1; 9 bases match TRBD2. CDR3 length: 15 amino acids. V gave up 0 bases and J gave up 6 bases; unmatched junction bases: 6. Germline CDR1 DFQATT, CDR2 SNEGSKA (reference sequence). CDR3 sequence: CSARDTSGRLNEQFF. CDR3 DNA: TGCAGTGCTAGAGATACGAGCGGGAGGCTCAATGAGCAGTTCTTC.

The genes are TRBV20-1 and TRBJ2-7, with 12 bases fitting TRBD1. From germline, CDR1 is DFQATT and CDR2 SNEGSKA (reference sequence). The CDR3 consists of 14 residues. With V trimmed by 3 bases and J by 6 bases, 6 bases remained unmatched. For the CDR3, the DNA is TGCAGTGCTAGGGATGGGACAGGGGGCCGCGAGCAGTACTTC. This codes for CSARDGTGGREQYF.

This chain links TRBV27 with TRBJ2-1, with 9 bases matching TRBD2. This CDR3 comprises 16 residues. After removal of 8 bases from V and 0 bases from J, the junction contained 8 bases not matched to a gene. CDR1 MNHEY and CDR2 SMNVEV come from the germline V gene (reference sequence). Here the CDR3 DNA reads TGTGCCAGCCAAAGGCTAGCGGGGAGCTCCTACAATGAGCAGTTCTTC. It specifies CASQRLAGSSYNEQFF.

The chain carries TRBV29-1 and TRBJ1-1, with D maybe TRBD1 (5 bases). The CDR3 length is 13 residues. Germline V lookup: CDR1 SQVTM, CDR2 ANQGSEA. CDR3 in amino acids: CTIRRDENTEAFF. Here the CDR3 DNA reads TGCACCATCCGCCGGGACGAGAACACTGAAGCTTTCTTT.